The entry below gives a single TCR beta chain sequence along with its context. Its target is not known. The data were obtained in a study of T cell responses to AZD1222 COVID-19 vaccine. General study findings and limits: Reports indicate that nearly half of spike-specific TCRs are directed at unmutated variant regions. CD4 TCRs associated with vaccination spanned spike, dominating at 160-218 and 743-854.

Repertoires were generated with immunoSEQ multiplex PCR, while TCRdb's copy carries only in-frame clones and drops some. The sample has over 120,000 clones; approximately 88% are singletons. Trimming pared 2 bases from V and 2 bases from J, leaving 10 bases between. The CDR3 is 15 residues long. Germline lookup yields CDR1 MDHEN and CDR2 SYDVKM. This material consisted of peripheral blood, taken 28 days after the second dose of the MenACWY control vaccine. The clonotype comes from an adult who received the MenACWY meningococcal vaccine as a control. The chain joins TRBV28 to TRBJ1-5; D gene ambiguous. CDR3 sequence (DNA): TGTGCCAGCAGTTTAATTGGGATTGGCAATCAGCCCCAGCATTTT. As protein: CASSLIGIGNQPQHF.